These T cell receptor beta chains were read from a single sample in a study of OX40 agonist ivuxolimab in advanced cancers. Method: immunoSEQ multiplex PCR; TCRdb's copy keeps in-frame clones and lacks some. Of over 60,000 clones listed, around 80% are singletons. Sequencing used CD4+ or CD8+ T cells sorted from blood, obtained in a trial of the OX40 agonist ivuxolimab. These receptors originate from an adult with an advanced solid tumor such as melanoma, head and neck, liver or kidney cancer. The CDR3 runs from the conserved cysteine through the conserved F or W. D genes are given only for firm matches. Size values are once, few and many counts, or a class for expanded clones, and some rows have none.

cdr3_aa: CASSLVRGNEQFF
cdr3_nt: TGTGCCAGCAGCTTAGTGAGAGGTAATGAGCAGTTCTTC
j_call: TRBJ2-1
d_call: NA
clone_size: NA
v_call: TRBV11-2

cdr3_aa: CASSSGQGMGTEAFF
cdr3_nt: TGCGCCAGCAGTAGTGGACAGGGGATGGGCACTGAAGCTTTCTTT
j_call: TRBJ1-1
d_call: TRBD1
clone_size: NA
v_call: TRBV5-1

cdr3_aa: CASSWRTSSPDTQYF
cdr3_nt: TGTGCCAGCAGCTGGCGGACTAGCAGCCCAGATACGCAGTATTTT
j_call: TRBJ2-3
d_call: TRBD2
clone_size: once
v_call: TRBV7-2

cdr3_aa: CASNPGDGRGETQYF
cdr3_nt: TGTGCCAGCAATCCGGGAGACGGCAGAGGGGAGACCCAGTACTTC
j_call: TRBJ2-5
d_call: NA
clone_size: once
v_call: TRBV2

cdr3_aa: CATAAREENTEAFF
cdr3_nt: TGTGCCACGGCAGCCCGGGAGGAGAACACTGAAGCTTTCTTT
j_call: TRBJ1-1
d_call: NA
clone_size: NA
v_call: TRBV2

cdr3_aa: CASSEPDLVQGSQHF
cdr3_nt: TGTGCCAGCAGTGAACCCGACCTGGTACAGGGATCTCAGCATTTT
j_call: TRBJ1-5
d_call: NA
clone_size: few
v_call: TRBV6-1

cdr3_aa: CASSLPNTRGTVPNQPQHF
cdr3_nt: TGTGCCAGCAGCCTCCCTAATACCCGCGGGACGGTACCAAATCAGCCCCAGCATTTT
j_call: TRBJ1-5
d_call: NA
clone_size: NA
v_call: TRBV7-9

cdr3_aa: CASSSPIGETQYF
cdr3_nt: TGTGCCAGCAGTTCGCCCATTGGGGAGACCCAGTACTTC
j_call: TRBJ2-5
d_call: NA
clone_size: NA
v_call: TRBV6-5

cdr3_aa: CSVEVAREAETQYF
cdr3_nt: TGCAGCGTTGAAGTGGCAAGGGAGGCGGAGACCCAGTACTTC
j_call: TRBJ2-5
d_call: NA
clone_size: NA
v_call: TRBV29-1

cdr3_aa: CSVGTATEAFF
cdr3_nt: TGCAGCGTTGGGACAGCCACTGAAGCTTTCTTT
j_call: TRBJ1-1
d_call: NA
clone_size: NA
v_call: TRBV29-1

cdr3_aa: CASSGGDGTYEQYF
cdr3_nt: TGTGCCAGCAGCGGAGGGGACGGGACCTACGAGCAGTACTTC
j_call: TRBJ2-7
d_call: NA
clone_size: NA
v_call: TRBV7-9

cdr3_aa: CASSLYGYGYTF
cdr3_nt: TGTGCCAGCAGCTTATATGGCTATGGCTACACCTTC
j_call: TRBJ1-2
d_call: NA
clone_size: once
v_call: TRBV13

cdr3_aa: CASIKRGRRNTEAFF
cdr3_nt: TGTGCCAGCATCAAACGTGGGAGACGGAACACTGAAGCTTTCTTT
j_call: TRBJ1-1
d_call: NA
clone_size: NA
v_call: TRBV28

cdr3_aa: CASAQQGRTDTQYF
cdr3_nt: TGTGCCAGCGCTCAACAGGGCCGCACAGATACGCAGTATTTT
j_call: TRBJ2-3
d_call: NA
clone_size: NA
v_call: TRBV6-5

cdr3_aa: CASTRDRGLYSNQPQHF
cdr3_nt: TGTGCCAGTACCCGGGACAGGGGGCTTTATAGCAATCAGCCCCAGCATTTT
j_call: TRBJ1-5
d_call: TRBD1
clone_size: NA
v_call: TRBV19

cdr3_aa: CASSIDLGQGGTGELFF
cdr3_nt: TGTGCCAGTAGTATAGATCTAGGGCAGGGAGGGACCGGGGAGCTGTTTTTT
j_call: TRBJ2-2
d_call: TRBD2
clone_size: NA
v_call: TRBV19

cdr3_aa: CASSSTGGSYEQYF
cdr3_nt: TGTGCCAGCAGCTCTACGGGAGGCTCCTACGAGCAGTACTTC
j_call: TRBJ2-7
d_call: TRBD2
clone_size: NA
v_call: TRBV11-1

cdr3_aa: CASSLWDRGLVKTGELFF
cdr3_nt: TGCGCCAGCAGCTTGTGGGACAGGGGGTTGGTGAAGACCGGGGAGCTGTTTTTT
j_call: TRBJ2-2
d_call: TRBD1
clone_size: NA
v_call: TRBV5-1

cdr3_aa: CASKRGTGELFF
cdr3_nt: TGTGCCAGCAAGAGGGGGACCGGGGAGCTGTTTTTT
j_call: TRBJ2-2
d_call: NA
clone_size: NA
v_call: TRBV6-1

cdr3_aa: CASSSIAGGLSDTQYF
cdr3_nt: TGTGCCAGCAGCTCCATAGCGGGGGGGCTGTCAGATACGCAGTATTTT
j_call: TRBJ2-3
d_call: TRBD2
clone_size: NA
v_call: TRBV5-4

cdr3_aa: CASSYSTGEAFF
cdr3_nt: TGTGCCAGCAGTTACTCAACCGGGGAAGCTTTCTTT
j_call: TRBJ1-1
d_call: NA
clone_size: NA
v_call: TRBV6-5

cdr3_aa: CASSVDRNYGYTF
cdr3_nt: TGTGCCAGCAGCGTAGACAGGAACTATGGCTACACCTTC
j_call: TRBJ1-2
d_call: NA
clone_size: NA
v_call: TRBV9

cdr3_aa: CASSYSGQETQYF
cdr3_nt: TGTGCCAGCAGTTACTCGGGTCAAGAGACCCAGTACTTC
j_call: TRBJ2-5
d_call: NA
clone_size: NA
v_call: TRBV6-6

cdr3_aa: CASSLGLRIYEQYF
cdr3_nt: TGTGCCAGCAGCTTGGGTCTGAGAATATACGAGCAGTACTTC
j_call: TRBJ2-7
d_call: NA
clone_size: NA
v_call: TRBV7-2

cdr3_aa: CASSGPGEAFF
cdr3_nt: TGTGCCAGCAGCGGCCCAGGGGAGGCTTTCTTT
j_call: TRBJ1-1
d_call: NA
clone_size: NA
v_call: TRBV9

cdr3_aa: CASSLSATGASEAFF
cdr3_nt: TGCGCCAGCAGCTTGTCAGCCACGGGGGCGTCTGAAGCTTTCTTT
j_call: TRBJ1-1
d_call: NA
clone_size: NA
v_call: TRBV5-1

cdr3_aa: CASSLRWNTEAFF
cdr3_nt: TGCGCCAGCAGCCTACGTTGGAACACTGAAGCTTTCTTT
j_call: TRBJ1-1
d_call: NA
clone_size: NA
v_call: TRBV4-3

cdr3_aa: CASYRAVNEKLFF
cdr3_nt: TGTGCCAGTTACAGGGCGGTTAATGAAAAACTGTTTTTT
j_call: TRBJ1-4
d_call: NA
clone_size: NA
v_call: TRBV2

cdr3_aa: CASRGSTNEKLFF
cdr3_nt: TGTGCCAGCAGAGGCTCGACTAATGAAAAACTGTTTTTT
j_call: TRBJ1-4
d_call: NA
clone_size: NA
v_call: TRBV7-8

cdr3_aa: CAISGQLGQGSTDTQYF
cdr3_nt: TGTGCCATCAGTGGCCAATTAGGACAGGGAAGCACAGATACGCAGTATTTT
j_call: TRBJ2-3
d_call: TRBD1
clone_size: NA
v_call: TRBV10-3

cdr3_aa: CASSRNSQGAEQETQYF
cdr3_nt: TGTGCCAGTAGTAGAAACTCACAGGGGGCGGAGCAAGAGACCCAGTACTTC
j_call: TRBJ2-5
d_call: TRBD1
clone_size: few
v_call: TRBV19

cdr3_aa: CASSKRPGQGGKGYTF
cdr3_nt: TGTGCCAGTAGTAAACGACCGGGACAGGGGGGTAAGGGCTACACCTTC
j_call: TRBJ1-2
d_call: TRBD1
clone_size: NA
v_call: TRBV19

cdr3_aa: CASSPPGGASSGNTIYF
cdr3_nt: TGTGCCAGCTCACCACCCGGTGGGGCCTCCTCTGGAAACACCATATATTTT
j_call: TRBJ1-3
d_call: NA
clone_size: NA
v_call: TRBV18

cdr3_aa: CASKGALNTGELFF
cdr3_nt: TGTGCCAGTAAGGGGGCCCTAAACACCGGGGAGCTGTTTTTT
j_call: TRBJ2-2
d_call: TRBD1
clone_size: NA
v_call: TRBV19

cdr3_aa: CATRKTDLNEKLFF
cdr3_nt: TGTGCCACCCGCAAGACAGACCTTAATGAAAAACTGTTTTTT
j_call: TRBJ1-4
d_call: NA
clone_size: NA
v_call: TRBV2

cdr3_aa: CASSLAPSLGWNTEAFF
cdr3_nt: TGCGCCAGCAGCTTGGCCCCGTCGCTCGGCTGGAACACTGAAGCTTTCTTT
j_call: TRBJ1-1
d_call: NA
clone_size: NA
v_call: TRBV5-1

cdr3_aa: CASSLIKLGEDGYTF
cdr3_nt: TGTGCCAGTAGTTTAATAAAGTTGGGTGAGGATGGCTACACCTTC
j_call: TRBJ1-2
d_call: NA
clone_size: NA
v_call: TRBV28

cdr3_aa: CASSNGQGTGELFF
cdr3_nt: TGTGCCAGCAGTAACGGACAGGGGACCGGGGAGCTGTTTTTT
j_call: TRBJ2-2
d_call: TRBD1
clone_size: NA
v_call: TRBV2

cdr3_aa: CASSLEQNTGELFF
cdr3_nt: TGTGCCAGCAGCTTAGAACAGAACACCGGGGAGCTGTTTTTT
j_call: TRBJ2-2
d_call: NA
clone_size: NA
v_call: TRBV7-9

cdr3_aa: CAISDGPEGYTF
cdr3_nt: TGTGCCATCAGTGACGGTCCGGAGGGCTACACCTTC
j_call: TRBJ1-2
d_call: NA
clone_size: NA
v_call: TRBV10-3

cdr3_aa: CASSYPGPNTEAFF
cdr3_nt: TGTGCCAGCAGTTACCCGGGGCCAAACACTGAAGCTTTCTTT
j_call: TRBJ1-1
d_call: NA
clone_size: NA
v_call: TRBV6-6

cdr3_aa: CASSLGGALWGSQPQHF
cdr3_nt: TGTGCCAGCAGCTTAGGAGGGGCCCTCTGGGGGAGTCAGCCCCAGCATTTT
j_call: TRBJ1-5
d_call: NA
clone_size: NA
v_call: TRBV5-6

cdr3_aa: CASSLLTTGMSSYEQYF
cdr3_nt: TGTGCCAGCAGCCTGCTAACGACAGGGATGAGCTCCTACGAGCAGTACTTC
j_call: TRBJ2-7
d_call: TRBD1
clone_size: few
v_call: TRBV11-2

cdr3_aa: CASSSSNRGPQHF
cdr3_nt: TGTGCCAGCAGTTCTTCCAACAGGGGGCCCCAGCATTTT
j_call: TRBJ1-5
d_call: TRBD1
clone_size: NA
v_call: TRBV5-5

cdr3_aa: CASSEARGRSQETQYF
cdr3_nt: TGTGCCAGCAGTGAAGCGCGAGGACGCTCCCAAGAGACCCAGTACTTC
j_call: TRBJ2-5
d_call: NA
clone_size: NA
v_call: TRBV2

cdr3_aa: CASKKVGSLVAFF
cdr3_nt: TGTGCCAGTAAAAAGGTCGGCAGCTTGGTAGCTTTCTTT
j_call: TRBJ1-1
d_call: NA
clone_size: NA
v_call: TRBV19

cdr3_aa: CASSLATASKNIQYF
cdr3_nt: TGTGCCAGCAGCTTAGCCACAGCAAGCAAAAACATTCAGTACTTC
j_call: TRBJ2-4
d_call: NA
clone_size: NA
v_call: TRBV7-2

cdr3_aa: CASSVAGTAHTDTQYF
cdr3_nt: TGTGCCAGTAGTGTTGCCGGGACAGCCCACACAGATACGCAGTATTTT
j_call: TRBJ2-3
d_call: TRBD1
clone_size: few
v_call: TRBV19

cdr3_aa: CASSWGRGLNGYTF
cdr3_nt: TGTGCCAGCAGTTGGGGCAGGGGGCTTAATGGCTACACCTTC
j_call: TRBJ1-2
d_call: TRBD1
clone_size: NA
v_call: TRBV27

cdr3_aa: CASSRDRGLRNYGYTF
cdr3_nt: TGTGCCAGCAGCCGTGACAGGGGGTTAAGAAACTATGGCTACACCTTC
j_call: TRBJ1-2
d_call: TRBD1
clone_size: NA
v_call: TRBV5-6

cdr3_aa: CASSERQGLYEQYF
cdr3_nt: TGTGCCAGCAGCGAAAGGCAGGGCCTATACGAGCAGTACTTC
j_call: TRBJ2-7
d_call: NA
clone_size: NA
v_call: TRBV19

cdr3_aa: CASIEASSGNTIYF
cdr3_nt: TGTGCCAGCATAGAGGCCAGCTCTGGAAACACCATATATTTT
j_call: TRBJ1-3
d_call: NA
clone_size: NA
v_call: TRBV28

cdr3_aa: CASSINPDRRYIQYF
cdr3_nt: TGTGCCAGTAGTATAAATCCCGACCGACGGTACATTCAGTACTTC
j_call: TRBJ2-4
d_call: NA
clone_size: NA
v_call: TRBV19

cdr3_aa: CSVDGGGMNTEAFF
cdr3_nt: TGCAGCGTTGATGGGGGCGGAATGAACACTGAAGCTTTCTTT
j_call: TRBJ1-1
d_call: NA
clone_size: NA
v_call: TRBV29-1

cdr3_aa: CASSPKGTDNSYEQYF
cdr3_nt: TGCGCCAGCAGCCCAAAAGGGACAGACAACTCCTACGAGCAGTACTTC
j_call: TRBJ2-7
d_call: TRBD1
clone_size: NA
v_call: TRBV5-1

cdr3_aa: CASRDVAGYTF
cdr3_nt: TGTGCCAGCCGCGATGTAGCCGGCTACACCTTC
j_call: TRBJ1-2
d_call: NA
clone_size: NA
v_call: TRBV6-5

cdr3_aa: CASSQDFNDRGYTF
cdr3_nt: TGCGCCAGCAGCCAAGATTTTAATGATCGTGGCTACACCTTC
j_call: TRBJ1-2
d_call: NA
clone_size: NA
v_call: TRBV4-3

cdr3_aa: CASSLKPWSREEYEQFF
cdr3_nt: TGTGCCAGCAGCTTAAAACCGTGGAGCAGGGAGGAGTATGAGCAGTTCTTC
j_call: TRBJ2-1
d_call: NA
clone_size: NA
v_call: TRBV7-3

cdr3_aa: CASKEGFSQNSPLHF
cdr3_nt: TGTGCCAGTAAGGAGGGGTTCTCCCAAAATTCACCCCTCCACTTT
j_call: TRBJ1-6
d_call: NA
clone_size: NA
v_call: TRBV19